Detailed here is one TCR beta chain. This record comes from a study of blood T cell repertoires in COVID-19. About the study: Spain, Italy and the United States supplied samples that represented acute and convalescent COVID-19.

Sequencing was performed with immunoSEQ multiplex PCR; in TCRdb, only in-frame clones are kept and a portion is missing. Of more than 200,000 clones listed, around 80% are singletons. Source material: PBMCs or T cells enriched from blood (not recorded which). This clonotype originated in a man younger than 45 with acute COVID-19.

The CDR3 loop reads CASSPGQRLNYGYTF. The CDR3 coding sequence is TGTGCCAGCTCACCCGGACAGCGCCTTAACTATGGCTACACCTTC. This chain connects TRBV18 to TRBJ1-2; possible D gene TRBD1, 6 bases. V was pared by 3 bases and J by 1 base, with 12 bases between. The CDR3 is 15 residues long. Germline-derived CDR1 and CDR2 are KGHSH and LQKENI.